Below, one T cell receptor beta chain is given with its context. Its antigen is not identified. This sample stems from a study of T cell repertoires in cytomegalovirus infection. At the level of the study: Signatures in public TCR beta sequences pointed to both CMV infection and matching HLA type.

MiXCR, applied by TCRdb to the reads, yields one record per CDR3 protein. The table lists about 180,000 distinct CDR3 sequences, roughly 14% of them singletons, with 27% in the top ten. The germline V gene encodes CDR1 SGHVS and CDR2 FNYEAQ. The V end was cut by 5 bases, the J end by 3 bases, with 11 bases between. The CDR3 runs to 14 residues. Overall study findings and caveats: In two of eight donors, the top clonotype was HLA-C-restricted CMV-specific. Summed frequency of public TCR beta families distinguished CMV carriers with the relevant HLA.

V is TRBV7-6 and J is TRBJ1-5, with a tentative D call TRBD1 (5 bases). The sample taken for sequencing was PBMCs. This sequence originates from a human donor in good health (CMV status not recorded). Some clones in this sample may be carry-over from other donors' samples. CDR3 nucleotides: TGTGCCAGCAGCACCGGGACGGACAATCAGCCCCAGCATTTT. This encodes CASSTGTDNQPQHF.